Listed below are T cell receptor beta chains from one sample, sequenced in a study of cytomegalovirus exposure and HLA in healthy donors. Only in-frame clones appear in the TCRdb table, and some are missing; sequencing was by immunoSEQ multiplex PCR. The sample has approximately 80,000 clones, roughly 73% seen once. The sequencing sample was made of PBMCs. These receptors all stem from a middle-aged woman in good health and CMV-seropositive. CDR3s include the opening cysteine and the closing phenylalanine or tryptophan.

v_call	j_call	cdr3_aa
TRBV10-3	TRBJ1-1	CAISGGTEAFF
TRBV2	TRBJ2-1	CASSRYLSYNEQFF
TRBV27	TRBJ1-4	CASRPSTGLEEKLFF
TRBV25-1	TRBJ2-7	CASSERLASYEQYF
TRBV28	TRBJ2-7	CASSLGAGVTYEQYF
TRBV19	TRBJ2-7	CASSITDPYEQYF
TRBV9	TRBJ2-7	CASILDRVEYEQYF
TRBV5-1	TRBJ2-1	CASSLVRGSEQFF
TRBV6-6	TRBJ1-5	CASSYSGGNSNQPQHF
TRBV15	TRBJ1-1	CATSREGTANTEAFF
TRBV25-1	TRBJ2-7	CASSAPSYEQYF
TRBV15	TRBJ2-1	CATSRDMQGFDEQFF
TRBV11-2	TRBJ2-5	CASGGYQETQYF
TRBV28	TRBJ2-7	CASSLLAVYEQYF
TRBV4-3	TRBJ2-6	CASSQDRVGANVLTF
TRBV6-5	TRBJ1-4	CASSRRDEKLFF
TRBV4-3	TRBJ1-5	CASSSSGGQPQHF
TRBV30	TRBJ1-2	CAWRRGNYGYTF
TRBV12-5	TRBJ1-6	CASGLDRGRSPLHF
TRBV6-5	TRBJ1-1	CASRRTGNTEAFF
TRBV28	TRBJ2-3	CASSLLALAGGRSTDTQYF
TRBV4-1	TRBJ1-5	CASSRGIDAGSNQPQHF
TRBV25-1	TRBJ1-2	CASSVGARYGYTF
TRBV6-5	TRBJ1-1	CASSPGRNTEAFF
TRBV4-3	TRBJ2-7	CASSQDTDEQYF
TRBV4-3	TRBJ1-1	CASSRTSQGNTEAFF
TRBV6-1	TRBJ2-7	CASRTTGTEQYF
TRBV15	TRBJ1-5	CATSREYPSNQPQHF
TRBV27	TRBJ1-2	CASSLIGTPGYTF
TRBV5-1	TRBJ2-5	CASSLIGVAGETQYF
TRBV15	TRBJ1-1	CASSRGDRAEAFF
TRBV5-5	TRBJ2-7	CASSLIGTGGGGYYEQYF
TRBV2	TRBJ1-6	CASYSGINSPLHF
TRBV5-4	TRBJ2-7	CASSSLFSYEQYF
TRBV5-6	TRBJ2-5	CASSLVWGGETQYF
TRBV7-9	TRBJ1-1	CASSPTLGEAFF
TRBV2	TRBJ1-5	CASKAGISNQPQHF
TRBV4-3	TRBJ1-2	CASSQEQHYGYTF
TRBV9	TRBJ1-2	CASSGSDRVVYYGYTF
TRBV27	TRBJ1-2	CASSPAGLRVRGYTF
TRBV19	TRBJ2-7	CASRGRGDEQYF
TRBV6-6	TRBJ2-7	CASRTSASEQYF
TRBV11-2	TRBJ1-2	CASSPFDRTTHYGYTF
TRBV30	TRBJ2-7	CAWSGQHGDYEQYF
TRBV7-2	TRBJ2-7	CASSLGGISYEQYF
TRBV5-1	TRBJ2-5	CASSLVGTSGYEETQYF
TRBV10-3	TRBJ1-2	CAISDGGQSNYGYTF
TRBV7-2	TRBJ2-1	CASSPYSGGYNEQFF
TRBV30	TRBJ2-7	CAWSVRTGVGYEQYF
TRBV7-2	TRBJ1-1	CASSSLGQGRSEAFF
TRBV18	TRBJ1-4	CASSPALQVGEKLFF
TRBV5-1	TRBJ2-3	CASSLVATDTQYF
TRBV15	TRBJ1-6	CATNPGGSSYNSPLHF
TRBV5-1	TRBJ2-7	CASSYGEEQYF
TRBV28	TRBJ1-2	CASSNRDWGGYGYTF
TRBV7-9	TRBJ1-2	CASSTGQSYGYTF
TRBV9	TRBJ2-2	CASSLRPGEVGELFF